This TCR beta chain originates from a study of blood T cell repertoires in COVID-19. Study summary: T cells, B-cell-depleted T cells, or PBMCs supplied cDNA or gDNA.

Residents of about two dozen US areas, aged 18 to 89 years, made up the participants. Participants had their cohort set by participant-reported clinical history. Symptom resolution, clearance, or two negative PCRs marked donors in Cohort 3 as recovered. TCRdb keeps only in-frame clones here, not all; method: immunoSEQ multiplex PCR. The table has about 150,000 clones, approximately 80% seen once; the top ten hold about 8%. In germline, CDR1 is PRHDT, CDR2 FYEKMQ (reference sequence). The V end was cut by 7 bases, the J end by 0 bases, with 15 bases between. The CDR3 totals 16 residues. J is TRBJ2-2 and V is TRBV13; D ambiguous. The sequencing sample was made of PBMCs or T cells enriched from blood (not recorded which). The TCR was taken from a woman aged 45-59 years who had recovered from COVID-19. DNA for the CDR3: TGTGCCAGCACCAGAATGGTCCCCGCGAACACCGGGGAGCTGTTTTTT. This codes for CASTRMVPANTGELFF.